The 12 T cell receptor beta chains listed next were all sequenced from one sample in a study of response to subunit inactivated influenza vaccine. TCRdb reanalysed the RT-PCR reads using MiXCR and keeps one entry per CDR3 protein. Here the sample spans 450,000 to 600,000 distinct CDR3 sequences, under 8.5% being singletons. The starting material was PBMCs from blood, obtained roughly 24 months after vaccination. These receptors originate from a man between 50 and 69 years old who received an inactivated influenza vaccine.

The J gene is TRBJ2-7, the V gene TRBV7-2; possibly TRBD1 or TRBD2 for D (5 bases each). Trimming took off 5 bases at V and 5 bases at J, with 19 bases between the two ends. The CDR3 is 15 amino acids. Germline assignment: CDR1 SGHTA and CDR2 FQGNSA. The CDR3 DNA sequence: TGTGCCAGCAGCACCTCCGGGGCTTCCCCGGACGAGCAGTACTTC. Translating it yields CASSTSGASPDEQYF.

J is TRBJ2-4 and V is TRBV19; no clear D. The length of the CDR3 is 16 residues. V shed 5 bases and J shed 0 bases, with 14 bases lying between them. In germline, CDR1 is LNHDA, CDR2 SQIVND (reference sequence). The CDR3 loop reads CASSPLRSPAKNIQYF. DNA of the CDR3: TGTGCCAGTAGTCCCCTCCGCTCTCCAGCCAAAAACATTCAGTACTTC.

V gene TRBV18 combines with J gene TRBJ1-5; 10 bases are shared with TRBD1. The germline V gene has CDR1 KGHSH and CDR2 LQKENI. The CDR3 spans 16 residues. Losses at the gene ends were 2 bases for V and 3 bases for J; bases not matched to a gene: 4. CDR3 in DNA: TGTGCCAGCTCACCAGCCGGGACAGGGGACAATCAGCCCCAGCATTTT. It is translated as CASSPAGTGDNQPQHF. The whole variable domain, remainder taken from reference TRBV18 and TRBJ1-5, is NAGVMQNPRHLVRRRGQEARLRCSPMKGHSHVYWYRQLPEEGLKFMVYLQKENIIDESGMPKERFSAEFPKEGPSILRIQQVVRGDSAAYFCASSPAGTGDNQPQHFGDGTRLSIL.

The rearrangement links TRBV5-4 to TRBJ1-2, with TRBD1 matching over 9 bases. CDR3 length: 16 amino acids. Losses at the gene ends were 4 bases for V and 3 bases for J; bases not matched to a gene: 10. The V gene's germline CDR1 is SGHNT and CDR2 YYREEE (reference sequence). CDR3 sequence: CASSVGRDRVDYGYTF. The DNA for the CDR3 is TGTGCCAGCAGCGTTGGCCGGGACAGGGTGGACTATGGCTACACCTTC.

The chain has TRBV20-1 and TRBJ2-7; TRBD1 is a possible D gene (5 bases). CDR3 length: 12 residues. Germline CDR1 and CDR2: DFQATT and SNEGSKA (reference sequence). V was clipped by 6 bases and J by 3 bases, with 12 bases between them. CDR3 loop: CSAQDRIYEQYF. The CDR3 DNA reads TGCAGTGCCCAAGACAGAATCTACGAGCAGTACTTC.

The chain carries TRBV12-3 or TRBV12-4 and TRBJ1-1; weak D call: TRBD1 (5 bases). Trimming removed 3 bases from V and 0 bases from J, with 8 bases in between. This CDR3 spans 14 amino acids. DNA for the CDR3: TGTGCCAGCAGTTTTTGGGGGATGAACACTGAAGCTTTCTTT. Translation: CASSFWGMNTEAFF.

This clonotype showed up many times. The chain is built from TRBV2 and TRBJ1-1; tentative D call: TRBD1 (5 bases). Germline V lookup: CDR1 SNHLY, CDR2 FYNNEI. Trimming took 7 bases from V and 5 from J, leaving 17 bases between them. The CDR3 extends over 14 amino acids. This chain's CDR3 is CASIPQGGRTEAFF. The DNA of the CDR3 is TGTGCCAGCATACCCCAGGGAGGGAGGACTGAAGCTTTCTTT.

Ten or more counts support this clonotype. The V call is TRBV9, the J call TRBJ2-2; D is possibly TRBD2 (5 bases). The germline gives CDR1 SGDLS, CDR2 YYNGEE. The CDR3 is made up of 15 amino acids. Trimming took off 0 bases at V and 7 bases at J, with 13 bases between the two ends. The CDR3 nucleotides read TGTGCCAGCAGCGTAGATGGCGGGTACAGCGGGGAGCTGTTTTTT. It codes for CASSVDGGYSGELFF.

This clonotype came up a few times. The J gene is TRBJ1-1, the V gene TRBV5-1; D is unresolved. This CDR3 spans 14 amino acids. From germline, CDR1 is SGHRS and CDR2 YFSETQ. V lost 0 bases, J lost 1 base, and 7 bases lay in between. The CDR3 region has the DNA TGCGCCAGCAGCTTGGACAGCACGAACACTGAAGCTTTCTTT. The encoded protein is CASSLDSTNTEAFF.

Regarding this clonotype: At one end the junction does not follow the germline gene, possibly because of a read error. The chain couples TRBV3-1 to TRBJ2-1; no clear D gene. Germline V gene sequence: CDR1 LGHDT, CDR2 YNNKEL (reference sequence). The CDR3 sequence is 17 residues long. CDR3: CACSQDRASHSYNEQFF. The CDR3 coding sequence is TGTGCCTGCAGCCAAGATCGGGCGAGCCACTCCTACAATGAGCAGTTCTTC.

The CDR3 region has the DNA TGTGCCAGCAGTCCCCGAGGCTCGACCCTCGAGCAGTACTTC. It specifies CASSPRGSTLEQYF. This chain joins TRBV12-3 or TRBV12-4 and TRBJ2-7; no firm D call. This CDR3 comprises 14 residues. V lost 5 bases, J lost 6 bases, and 17 bases lay in between.

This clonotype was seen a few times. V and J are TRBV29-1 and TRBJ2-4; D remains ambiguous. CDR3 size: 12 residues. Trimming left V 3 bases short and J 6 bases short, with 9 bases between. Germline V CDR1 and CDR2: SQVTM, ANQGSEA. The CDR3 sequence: CSVEAALNIQYF. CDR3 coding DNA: TGCAGCGTTGAGGCAGCCCTAAACATTCAGTACTTC.